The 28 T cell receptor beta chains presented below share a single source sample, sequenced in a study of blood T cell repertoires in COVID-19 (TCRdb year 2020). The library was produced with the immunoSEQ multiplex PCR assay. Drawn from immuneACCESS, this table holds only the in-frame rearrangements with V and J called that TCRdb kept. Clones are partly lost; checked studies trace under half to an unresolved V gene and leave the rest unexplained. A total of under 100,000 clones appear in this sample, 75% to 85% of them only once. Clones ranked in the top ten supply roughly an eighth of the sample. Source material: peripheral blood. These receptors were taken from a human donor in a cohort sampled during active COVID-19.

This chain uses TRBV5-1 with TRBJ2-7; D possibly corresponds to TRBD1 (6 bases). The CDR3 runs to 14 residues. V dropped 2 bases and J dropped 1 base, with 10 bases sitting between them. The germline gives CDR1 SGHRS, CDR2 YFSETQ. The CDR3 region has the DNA TGCGCCAGCAGCTTAATTGGACAGTCCTACGAGCAGTACTTC. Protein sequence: CASSLIGQSYEQYF.

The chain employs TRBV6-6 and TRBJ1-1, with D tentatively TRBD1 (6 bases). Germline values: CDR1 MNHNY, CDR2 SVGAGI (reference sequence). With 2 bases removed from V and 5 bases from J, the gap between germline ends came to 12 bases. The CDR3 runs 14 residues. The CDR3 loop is CASSYRGWGTEAFF. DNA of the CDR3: TGTGCCAGCAGTTACAGGGGGTGGGGGACTGAAGCTTTCTTT.

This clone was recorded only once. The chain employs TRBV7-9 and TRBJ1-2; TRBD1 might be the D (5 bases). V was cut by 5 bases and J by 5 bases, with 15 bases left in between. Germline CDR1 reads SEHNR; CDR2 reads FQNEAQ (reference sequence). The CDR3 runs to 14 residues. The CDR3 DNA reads TGTGCCAGCAGCCCGTCGGACATCTTATATGGCTACACCTTC. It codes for CASSPSDILYGYTF. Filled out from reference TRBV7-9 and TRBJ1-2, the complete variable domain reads DTGVSQNPRHKITKRGQNVTFRCDPISEHNRLYWYRQTLGQGPEFLTYFQNEAQLEKSRLLSDRFSAERPKGSFSTLEIQRTEQGDSAMYLCASSPSDILYGYTFGSGTRLTVV.

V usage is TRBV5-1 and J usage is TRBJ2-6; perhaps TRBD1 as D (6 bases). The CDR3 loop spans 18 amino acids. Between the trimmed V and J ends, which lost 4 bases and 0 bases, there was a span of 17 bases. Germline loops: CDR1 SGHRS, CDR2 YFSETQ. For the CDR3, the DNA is TGCGCCAGCAGCCCCCCAACAGGGACCAACTCTGGGGCCAACGTCCTGACTTTC. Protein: CASSPPTGTNSGANVLTF. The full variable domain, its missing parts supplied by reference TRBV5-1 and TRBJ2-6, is KAGVTQTPRYLIKTRGQQVTLSCSPISGHRSVSWYQQTPGQGLQFLFEYFSETQRNKGNFPGRFSGRQFSNSRSEMNVSTLELGDSALYLCASSPPTGTNSGANVLTFGAGSRLTVL.

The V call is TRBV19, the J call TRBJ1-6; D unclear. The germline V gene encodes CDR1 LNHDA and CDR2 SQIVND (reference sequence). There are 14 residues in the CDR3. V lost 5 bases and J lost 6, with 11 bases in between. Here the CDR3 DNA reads TGTGCCAGTAGTCGCCTCACGGGTAATTCACCCCTCCACTTT. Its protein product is CASSRLTGNSPLHF.

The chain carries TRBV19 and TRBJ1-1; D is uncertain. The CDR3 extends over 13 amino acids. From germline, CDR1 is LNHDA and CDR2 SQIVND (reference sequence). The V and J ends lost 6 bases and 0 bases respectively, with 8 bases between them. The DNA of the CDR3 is TGTGCCAGTAGGAACACCATGAACACTGAAGCTTTCTTT. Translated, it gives CASRNTMNTEAFF.

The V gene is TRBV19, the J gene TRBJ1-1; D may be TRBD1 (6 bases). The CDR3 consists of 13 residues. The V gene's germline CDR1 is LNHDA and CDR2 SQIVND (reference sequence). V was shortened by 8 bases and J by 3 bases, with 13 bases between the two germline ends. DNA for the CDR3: TGTGCCAGTGGGATACAGGGTGACACTGAAGCTTTCTTT. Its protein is CASGIQGDTEAFF.

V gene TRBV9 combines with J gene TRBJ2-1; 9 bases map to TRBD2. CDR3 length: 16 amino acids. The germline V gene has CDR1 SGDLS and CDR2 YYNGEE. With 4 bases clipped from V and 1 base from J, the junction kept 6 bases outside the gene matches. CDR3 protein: CASSIAGLASYNEQFF. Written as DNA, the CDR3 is TGTGCCAGCAGCATAGCCGGACTAGCGTCCTACAATGAGCAGTTCTTC.

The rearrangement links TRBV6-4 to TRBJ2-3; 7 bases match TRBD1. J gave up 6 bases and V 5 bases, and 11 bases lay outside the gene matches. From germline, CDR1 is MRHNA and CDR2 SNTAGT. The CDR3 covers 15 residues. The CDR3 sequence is CASSILGQITDTQYF. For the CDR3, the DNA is TGTGCCAGCAGTATACTGGGACAGATTACCGATACGCAGTATTTT.

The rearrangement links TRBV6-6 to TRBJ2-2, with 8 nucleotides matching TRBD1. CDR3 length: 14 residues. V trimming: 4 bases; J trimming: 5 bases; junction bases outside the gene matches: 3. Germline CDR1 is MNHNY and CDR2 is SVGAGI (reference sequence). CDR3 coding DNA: TGTGCCAGCAGTTCGGGACAGGCAACCGGGGAGCTGTTTTTT. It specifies CASSSGQATGELFF.

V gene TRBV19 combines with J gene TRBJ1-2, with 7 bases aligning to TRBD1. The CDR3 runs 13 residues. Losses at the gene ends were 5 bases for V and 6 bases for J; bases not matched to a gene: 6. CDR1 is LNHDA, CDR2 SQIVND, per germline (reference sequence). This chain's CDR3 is CASSSTGWHGYTF. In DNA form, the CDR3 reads TGTGCCAGTAGTTCGACAGGGTGGCATGGCTACACCTTC.

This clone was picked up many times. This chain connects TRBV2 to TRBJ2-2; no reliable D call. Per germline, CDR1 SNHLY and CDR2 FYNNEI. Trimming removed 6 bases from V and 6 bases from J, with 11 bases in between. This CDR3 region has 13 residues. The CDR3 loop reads CASRPLEAGELFF. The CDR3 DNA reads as TGTGCCAGCAGGCCCCTAGAGGCCGGGGAGCTGTTTTTT.

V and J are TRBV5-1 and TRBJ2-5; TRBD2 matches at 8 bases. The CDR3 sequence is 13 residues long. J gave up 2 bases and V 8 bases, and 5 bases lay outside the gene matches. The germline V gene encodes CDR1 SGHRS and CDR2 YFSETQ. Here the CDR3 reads CASRAGAQETQYF. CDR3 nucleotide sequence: TGCGCCAGTCGAGCGGGGGCTCAAGAGACCCAGTACTTC.

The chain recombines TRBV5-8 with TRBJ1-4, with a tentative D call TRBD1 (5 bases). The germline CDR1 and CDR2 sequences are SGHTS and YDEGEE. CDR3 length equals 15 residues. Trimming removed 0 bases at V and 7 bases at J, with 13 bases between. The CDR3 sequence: CASSLDPGGSEKLFF. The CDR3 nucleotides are TGTGCCAGCAGCTTGGATCCGGGGGGGAGTGAAAAACTGTTTTTT. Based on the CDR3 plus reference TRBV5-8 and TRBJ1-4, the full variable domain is EAGVTQSPTHLIKTRGQQATLRCSPISGHTSVYWYQQALGLGLQFLLWYDEGEERNRGNFPPRFSGRQFPNYSSELNVNALELEDSALYLCASSLDPGGSEKLFFGSGTQLSVL.

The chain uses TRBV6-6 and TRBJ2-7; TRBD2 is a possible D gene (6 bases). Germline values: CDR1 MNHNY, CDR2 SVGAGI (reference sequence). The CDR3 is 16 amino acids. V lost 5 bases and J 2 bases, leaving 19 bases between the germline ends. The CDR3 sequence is CASSKPLDGRTYEQYF. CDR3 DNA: TGTGCCAGCAGTAAGCCTCTGGATGGGAGGACCTACGAGCAGTACTTC.

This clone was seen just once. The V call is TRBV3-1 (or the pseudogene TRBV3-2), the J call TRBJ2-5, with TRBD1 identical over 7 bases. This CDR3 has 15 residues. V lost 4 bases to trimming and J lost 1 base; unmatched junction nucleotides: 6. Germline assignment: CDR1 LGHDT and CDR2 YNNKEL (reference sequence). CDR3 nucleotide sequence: TGTGCCAGCAGCCCAACGCAGGGGGTCCAAGAGACCCAGTACTTC. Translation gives CASSPTQGVQETQYF.

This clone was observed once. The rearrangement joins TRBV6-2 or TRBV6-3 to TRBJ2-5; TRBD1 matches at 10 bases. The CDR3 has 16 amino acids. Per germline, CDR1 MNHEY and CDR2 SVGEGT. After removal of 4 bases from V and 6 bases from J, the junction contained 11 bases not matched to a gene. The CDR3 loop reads CASSSGGTGVRQTQYF. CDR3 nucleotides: TGTGCCAGCAGTTCAGGGGGGACAGGGGTTCGTCAGACCCAGTACTTC.

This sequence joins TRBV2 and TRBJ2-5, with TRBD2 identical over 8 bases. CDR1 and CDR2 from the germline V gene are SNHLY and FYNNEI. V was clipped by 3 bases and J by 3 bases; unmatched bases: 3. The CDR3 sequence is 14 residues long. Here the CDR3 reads CASSDPAGEETQYF. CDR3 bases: TGTGCCAGCAGTGATCCAGCGGGGGAAGAGACCCAGTACTTC.

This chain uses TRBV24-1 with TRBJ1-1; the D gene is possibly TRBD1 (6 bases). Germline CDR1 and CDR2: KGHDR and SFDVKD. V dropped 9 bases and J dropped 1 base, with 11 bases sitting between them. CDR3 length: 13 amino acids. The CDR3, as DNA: TGTGCCACCCGGACAGCACGGAACACTGAAGCTTTCTTT. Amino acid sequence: CATRTARNTEAFF.

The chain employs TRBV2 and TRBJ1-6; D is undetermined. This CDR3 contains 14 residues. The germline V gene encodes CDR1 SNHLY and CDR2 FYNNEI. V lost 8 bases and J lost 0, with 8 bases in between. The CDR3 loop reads CASSPRSYNSPLHF. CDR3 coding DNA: TGTGCCAGCTCCCCTCGCTCCTATAATTCACCCCTCCACTTT. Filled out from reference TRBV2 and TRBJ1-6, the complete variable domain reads EPEVTQTPSHQVTQMGQEVILRCVPISNHLYFYWYRQILGQKVEFLVSFYNNEISEKSEIFDDQFSVERPDGSNFTLKIRSTKLEDSAMYFCASSPRSYNSPLHFGNGTRLTVT.

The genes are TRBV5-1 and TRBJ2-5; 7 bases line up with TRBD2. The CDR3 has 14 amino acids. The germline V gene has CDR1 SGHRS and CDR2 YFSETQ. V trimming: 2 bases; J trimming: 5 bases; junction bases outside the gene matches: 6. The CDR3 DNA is TGCGCCAGCAGCTTTGGCCCCGGGGGGGAGACCCAGTACTTC. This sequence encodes CASSFGPGGETQYF.

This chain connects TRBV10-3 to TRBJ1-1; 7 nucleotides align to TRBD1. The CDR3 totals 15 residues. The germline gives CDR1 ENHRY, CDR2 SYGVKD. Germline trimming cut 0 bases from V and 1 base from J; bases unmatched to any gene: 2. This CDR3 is CAISESGTENTEAFF. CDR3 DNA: TGTGCCATCAGTGAGTCGGGGACAGAGAACACTGAAGCTTTCTTT.

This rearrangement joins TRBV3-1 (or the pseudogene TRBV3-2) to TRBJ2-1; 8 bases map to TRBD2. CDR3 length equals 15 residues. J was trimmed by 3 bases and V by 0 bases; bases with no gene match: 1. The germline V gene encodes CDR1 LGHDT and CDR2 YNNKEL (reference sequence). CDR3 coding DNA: TGTGCCAGCAGCCAAGAGCGGGGGGACTACAATGAGCAGTTCTTC. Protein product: CASSQERGDYNEQFF.

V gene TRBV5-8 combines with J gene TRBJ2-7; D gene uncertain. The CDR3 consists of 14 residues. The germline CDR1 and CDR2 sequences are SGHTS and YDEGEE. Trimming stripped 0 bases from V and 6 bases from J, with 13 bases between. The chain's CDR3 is CASSLDVESGEQYF. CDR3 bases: TGTGCCAGCAGCTTGGATGTGGAGTCGGGCGAGCAGTACTTC.

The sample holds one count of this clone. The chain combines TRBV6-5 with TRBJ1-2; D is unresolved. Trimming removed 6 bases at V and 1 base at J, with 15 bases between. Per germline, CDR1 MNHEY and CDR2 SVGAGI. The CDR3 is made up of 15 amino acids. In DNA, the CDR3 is TGTGCCAGCAGCACCCGGAGAGATTTTAACTATGGCTACACCTTC. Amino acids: CASSTRRDFNYGYTF.

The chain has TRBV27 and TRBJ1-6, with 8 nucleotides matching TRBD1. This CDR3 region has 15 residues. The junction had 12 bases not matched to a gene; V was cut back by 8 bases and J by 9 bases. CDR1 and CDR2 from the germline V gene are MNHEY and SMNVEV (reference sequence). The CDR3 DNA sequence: TGTGCCAGCGCTCCGGGACAGGTCGAAGGTTCACCCCTCCACTTT. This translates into CASAPGQVEGSPLHF.

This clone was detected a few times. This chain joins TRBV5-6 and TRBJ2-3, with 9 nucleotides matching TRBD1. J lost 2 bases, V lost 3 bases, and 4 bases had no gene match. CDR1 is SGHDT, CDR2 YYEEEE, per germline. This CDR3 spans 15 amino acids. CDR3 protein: CASSYRGRYTDTQYF. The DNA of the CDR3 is TGTGCCAGCAGCTACAGGGGGCGATACACAGATACGCAGTATTTT.

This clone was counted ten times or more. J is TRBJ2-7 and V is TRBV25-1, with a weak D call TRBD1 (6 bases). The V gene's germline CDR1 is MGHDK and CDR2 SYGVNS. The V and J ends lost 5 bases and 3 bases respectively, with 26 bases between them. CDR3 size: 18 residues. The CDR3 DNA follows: TGTGCCAGCAGTCGAGTAACCCCCTCCAGGGGAGAAGGCTACGAGCAGTACTTC. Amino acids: CASSRVTPSRGEGYEQYF.